Listed below are T cell receptor beta chains from one sample, sequenced in a study of identical twins. TCRdb recomputed calls from the 5' RACE reads with MiXCR, one row per CDR3 protein. The table lists hundreds of thousands of distinct CDR3 sequences, under 9% of them singletons. The same sample was also used in a study of yellow fever vaccine responses in identical twins.

Input material: PBMCs. These receptor sequences come from a woman under 30 in good health. The CDR3 runs from the conserved cysteine through the conserved F or W.

TRBJ2-2	TRBV4-1	CASSQDQGWPGELFF
TRBJ2-1	TRBV5-1	CASSDGLAQSSYNEQFF
TRBJ2-2	TRBV24-1	CATRILFTGELFF
TRBJ2-1	TRBV7-9	CASSLARGRDDNEQFF
TRBJ2-7	TRBV7-8	CASSNGQPYEQYF
TRBJ2-7	TRBV6-1	CASTQERGAYEQYF
TRBJ1-4	TRBV12-3/TRBV12-4	CASSRKGGGEKLFF
TRBJ1-2	TRBV27	CASSLYSNYGYTF
TRBJ2-5	TRBV29-1	CSSGLAGPETQYF
TRBJ2-7	TRBV7-9	CASSLWNRDRSYEQYF
TRBJ1-1	TRBV4-1	CASSQDTPGGALAEAFF